This T cell receptor (beta chain) stems from a study of vaccination effects on CD4 cells after COVID-19. Study-level results: Within healthy vaccinees, only 1 of 255 vaccine-induced clones displayed cross-reactivity with common cold coronaviruses.

Concerning this clone: Its specificity is unknown.

At the end of 10 days of culture, CD4+ T cells were isolated. The cohort was immunized with two doses of either the BNT162b2 or mRNA-1273 vaccine. The V end lost 2 bases, the J end lost 1 base, and 19 bases lay between the germline ends. The germline CDR1 and CDR2 sequences are ENHRY and SYGVKD. The CDR3 runs to 18 residues. Some clones are missing from TCRdb's copy, which holds only in-frame ones; the method was immunoSEQ multiplex PCR. The table has about 47,000 clones, roughly 70% seen once. The chain joins TRBV10-3 to TRBJ2-3, with D possibly being TRBD2 (5 bases). The sequencing here drew on CD4+ T cells from PBMCs cultured without peptide, taken after COVID-19 vaccination. The receptor's source is a human donor who received a COVID-19 vaccine. The CDR3 spells CAISEGLANPRGTDTQYF. CDR3 nucleotides: TGTGCCATCAGTGAGGGGCTAGCCAACCCGAGGGGCACAGATACGCAGTATTTT.